This TCR beta chain was sequenced during a study of CD8 T cells in ankylosing spondylitis. Study results and limitations: A CD8+ phenotype characterized the disease-linked clones, which were relatively rare in peripheral blood. Reportedly, disease-linked clones are significantly enriched in ankylosing spondylitis patients' matched synovial fluid. Seemingly characteristic of ankylosing spondylitis blood was a TCR beta motif consisting of about 8 highly homologous variants.

Concerning this clonotype: The antigen remains unidentified.

MiXCR, applied by TCRdb to the 5' RACE reads, yields one record per CDR3 protein. This sample has fewer than 250,000 distinct CDR3 sequences; about a quarter occur once, and the top ten carry roughly 6.7%. Trimming shortened V by 5 bases and J by 0 bases, and 11 bases separated the two germline ends. This CDR3 is built from 14 residues. Germline lookup yields CDR1 KGHSH and CDR2 LQKENI. Material for sequencing was blood, either unsorted or a sorted T cell fraction (not recorded which). The origin of this receptor is a male donor with ankylosing spondylitis or in good health (not recorded which). The V gene is TRBV18, the J gene TRBJ2-7; TRBD2 might be the D (5 bases). This CDR3 is CASSYIATSYEQYF. The CDR3 DNA follows: TGTGCCAGCTCATATATAGCGACCTCCTACGAGCAGTACTTC.